A single TCR beta chain is shown here with its context. These data belong to a study of blood T cell repertoires in COVID-19. Study background: The United States, Italy and Spain provided the acute and convalescent COVID-19 samples. The analysed material was cDNA or gDNA that came from T cells, B-cell-depleted T cells, or PBMCs.

How the authors handled the data: Reference gene primer amplification gave estimated nucleated cell counts. TCRdb's copy holds only in-frame clones and misses some; the assay was immunoSEQ multiplex PCR. That table furnishes V, J and clone size, whereas the DNA furnished D and trimming. The sample includes almost 65,000 clones, 88% of them seen just once. Trimming pared 1 base from V and 0 bases from J, leaving 7 bases between. The CDR3 runs 15 residues. CDR1 and CDR2 from the germline V gene are LGHNA and YNFKEQ. Residents of 24 US areas, aged about 18 to 95 years, made up the participants. This TCR was recovered from a middle-aged woman who had recovered from COVID-19. The rearrangement links TRBV4-2 to TRBJ2-1; weak D call: TRBD2 (6 bases). Sequenced sample: PBMCs or T cells enriched from blood (not recorded which). The DNA for the CDR3 is TGTGCCAGCAGCCAAGTCGGGAGCTCCTACAATGAGCAGTTCTTC. Translation gives CASSQVGSSYNEQFF.